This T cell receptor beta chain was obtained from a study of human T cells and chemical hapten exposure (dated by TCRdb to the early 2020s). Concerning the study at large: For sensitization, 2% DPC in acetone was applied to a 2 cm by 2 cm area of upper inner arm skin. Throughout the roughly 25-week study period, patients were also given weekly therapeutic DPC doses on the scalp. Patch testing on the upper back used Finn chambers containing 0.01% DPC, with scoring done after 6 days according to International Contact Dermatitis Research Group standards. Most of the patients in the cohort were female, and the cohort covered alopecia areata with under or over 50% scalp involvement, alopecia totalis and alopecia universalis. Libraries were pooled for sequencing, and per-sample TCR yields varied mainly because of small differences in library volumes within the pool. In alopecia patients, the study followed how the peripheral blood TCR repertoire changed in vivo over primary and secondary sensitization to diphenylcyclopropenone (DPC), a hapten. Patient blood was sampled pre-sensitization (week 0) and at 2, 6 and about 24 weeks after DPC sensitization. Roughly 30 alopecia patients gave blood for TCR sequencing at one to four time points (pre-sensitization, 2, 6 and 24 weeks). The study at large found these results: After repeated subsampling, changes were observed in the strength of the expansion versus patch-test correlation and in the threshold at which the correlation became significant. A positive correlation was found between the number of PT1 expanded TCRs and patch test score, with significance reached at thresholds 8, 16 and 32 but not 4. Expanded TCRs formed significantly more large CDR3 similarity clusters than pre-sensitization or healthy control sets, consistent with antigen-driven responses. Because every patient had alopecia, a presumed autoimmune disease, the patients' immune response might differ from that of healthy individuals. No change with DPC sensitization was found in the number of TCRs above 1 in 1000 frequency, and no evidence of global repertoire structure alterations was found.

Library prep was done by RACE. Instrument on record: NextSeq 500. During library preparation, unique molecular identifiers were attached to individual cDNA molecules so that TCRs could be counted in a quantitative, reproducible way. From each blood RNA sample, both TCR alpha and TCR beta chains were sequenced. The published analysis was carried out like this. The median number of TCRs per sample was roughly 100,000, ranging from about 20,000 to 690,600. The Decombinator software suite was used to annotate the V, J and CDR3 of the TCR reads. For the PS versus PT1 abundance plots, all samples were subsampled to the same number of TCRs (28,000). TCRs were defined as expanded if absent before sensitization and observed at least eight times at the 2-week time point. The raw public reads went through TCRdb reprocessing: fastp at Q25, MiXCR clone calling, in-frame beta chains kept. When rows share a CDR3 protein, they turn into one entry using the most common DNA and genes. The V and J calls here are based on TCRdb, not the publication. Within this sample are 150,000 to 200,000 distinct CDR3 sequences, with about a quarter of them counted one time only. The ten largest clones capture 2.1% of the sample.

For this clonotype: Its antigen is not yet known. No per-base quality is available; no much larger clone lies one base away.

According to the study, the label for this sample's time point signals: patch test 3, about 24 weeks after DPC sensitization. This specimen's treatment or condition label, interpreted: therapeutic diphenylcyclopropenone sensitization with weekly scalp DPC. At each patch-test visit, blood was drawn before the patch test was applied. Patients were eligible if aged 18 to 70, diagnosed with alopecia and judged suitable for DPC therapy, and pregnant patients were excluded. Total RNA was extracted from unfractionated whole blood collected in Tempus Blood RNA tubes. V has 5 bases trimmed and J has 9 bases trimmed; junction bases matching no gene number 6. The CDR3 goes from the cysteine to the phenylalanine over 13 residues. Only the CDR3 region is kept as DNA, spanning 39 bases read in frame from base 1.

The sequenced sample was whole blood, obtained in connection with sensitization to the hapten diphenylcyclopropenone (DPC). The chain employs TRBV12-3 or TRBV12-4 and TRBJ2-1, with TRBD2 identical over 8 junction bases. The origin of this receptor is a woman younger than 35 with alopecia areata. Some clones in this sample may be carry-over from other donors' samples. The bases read TGTGCCAGCAGTCCGGGACTAGGGGTTGAGCAGTTCTTC. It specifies CASSPGLGVEQFF.